One sample yielded the 6 T cell receptor beta chains listed below, sequenced in a study of T cell responses to AZD1222 COVID-19 vaccine (dated by TCRdb to the early 2020s). This sample's time point label indicates: baseline before first vaccination. Libraries were prepared through the immunoSEQ multiplex PCR assay. The source is immuneACCESS, and TCRdb retained only in-frame sequences with V and J called. Part of the clones is not carried over; for the studies checked, unresolved V genes explain less than half of this, and the remainder is unexplained. Within this sample are tens of thousands of clones, with about 90% of them counted one time only. The leading ten clones occupy around 5.8% of the sample. The material was peripheral blood, obtained on day 0 of AZD1222 vaccination. All receptors derive from an adult in good health.

The J gene is TRBJ2-3, the V gene TRBV9, with D unresolved. V was cut by 0 bases and J by 1 base, with 9 bases left in between. Germline V gene lookup returns CDR1 SGDLS and CDR2 YYNGEE. The CDR3 loop spans 15 amino acids. CDR3 bases: TGTGCCAGCAGCGTAGCGCTAGGTCGCACAGATACGCAGTATTTT. Residues: CASSVALGRTDTQYF.

The chain has TRBV5-5 and TRBJ2-2; D is possibly TRBD1 (6 bases). This CDR3 has 15 residues. From germline, CDR1 is SGHKS and CDR2 YYEKEE (reference sequence). V was shortened by 4 bases and J by 2 bases, with 12 bases between the two germline ends. For the CDR3, the DNA is TGTGCCAGCAGCCCATGGACAGCTAACACCGGGGAGCTGTTTTTT. Translating gives CASSPWTANTGELFF.

This CDR3 is CASTHQGTGWNSPLHF. The CDR3 region has the DNA TGTGCCAGCACTCATCAAGGGACAGGGTGGAACTCACCCCTCCACTTT. The chain links TRBV7-9 to TRBJ1-6; 9 nucleotides agree with TRBD1. This CDR3 has 16 residues. V was clipped by 7 bases and J by 10 bases; unmatched bases: 14. Germline V gene sequence: CDR1 SEHNR, CDR2 FQNEAQ (reference sequence).

This chain joins TRBV11-2 and TRBJ2-1; unclear D gene. The CDR3 is 15 residues long. Trimming took off 8 bases at V and 1 base at J, with 15 bases between the two ends. CDR1 is SGHAT and CDR2 is FQNNGV in the germline V gene. The CDR3 sequence is CASQLDHGSYNEQFF. CDR3 in DNA: TGTGCCAGCCAGCTGGACCATGGGTCCTACAATGAGCAGTTCTTC. Full variable domain (rest looked up from reference TRBV11-2 and TRBJ2-1): EAGVAQSPRYKIIEKRQSVAFWCNPISGHATLYWYQQILGQGPKLLIQFQNNGVVDDSQLPKDRFSAERLKGVDSTLKIQPAKLEDSAVYLCASQLDHGSYNEQFFGPGTRLTVL.

CDR3 amino acids: CASTRTYTEAFF. CDR3 bases: TGTGCCAGCACACGGACATACACTGAAGCTTTCTTT. The chain recombines TRBV2 with TRBJ1-1, with D possibly matching TRBD1 (5 bases). V lost 7 bases to trimming and J lost 3 bases, with 9 bases between them. Germline CDR1 reads SNHLY; CDR2 reads FYNNEI. The CDR3 is made up of 12 amino acids.

The V gene is TRBV7-9, the J gene TRBJ1-5; 10 positions match TRBD1. Trimming removed 5 bases from V and 9 bases from J; junction bases left unmatched: 7. CDR1 is SEHNR, CDR2 FQNEAQ, per germline (reference sequence). The CDR3 is made up of 14 amino acids. The CDR3 DNA follows: TGTGCCAGCAGCCCCGGACAGGGGGTTGGGCCCCAGCATTTT. As protein: CASSPGQGVGPQHF.